The clone carrying this T cell receptor beta chain came up many times. Its specificity is unknown. It was with unique molecular identifiers that the TCRbeta library was prepared. TCRdb passed the PCR reads through MiXCR, listing each CDR3 protein once. The sample holds fewer than 1 million distinct CDR3 sequences; 15% to 20% are singletons and the top ten take under 6%. CDR1 and CDR2 (germline): MNHEY, SMNVEV (reference sequence). Trimming pared 3 bases from V and 9 bases from J, leaving 12 bases between. The CDR3 runs 13 residues. The data were obtained in a study of T-cell reconstitution after alpha-beta-depleted transplantation in children. General study findings and limits: After transplant, at about two months, alpha-beta T cells were reportedly derived from several hundred expanded graft clones.

The sequencing here drew on PBMCs, mostly from graft donor cells, taken 360 days after TCRalphabeta/CD19-depleted stem cell transplant. This TCR was recovered from a male patient between 10 and 17 years old who had a stem cell transplant for acute lymphoblastic leukemia, so the T cells may come from the graft donor. The chain combines TRBV27 with TRBJ2-1; weak D call: TRBD2 (6 bases). The CDR3 DNA reads as TGTGCCAGCAGTTTGTCGGGACTGACTGAGCAGTTCTTC. The encoded protein is CASSLSGLTEQFF.